This entry lists 20 T cell receptor beta chains sequenced from one sample in a study of cytomegalovirus exposure and HLA in healthy donors. Use of 60 Vbeta and 13 Jbeta primers characterized the PCR. Using immunoSEQ multiplex PCR, the repertoire was profiled, and TCRdb retains in-frame clones only, with some absent. There are 150,000 to 200,000 clones in the sample; more than 60% occur only once, and approximately 6.8% lies in the top ten. Material for sequencing was PBMCs. The source of these receptors is a woman aged 35 to 49 in good health and CMV-seropositive.

The rearrangement links TRBV28 to TRBJ1-2; TRBD1 is a possible D gene (5 bases). Germline V gene data show CDR1 as MDHEN and CDR2 as SYDVKM. The CDR3 extends over 13 amino acids. V lost 8 bases and J 4 bases, leaving 14 bases between the germline ends. CDR3 sequence (DNA): TGTGCCAGCGCGGTAGGGGCGTCCTATGGCTACACCTTC. Protein: CASAVGASYGYTF.

This chain connects TRBV11-2 to TRBJ2-7; 9 nucleotides line up with TRBD2. V lost 2 bases to trimming and J lost 3 bases; unmatched junction nucleotides: 5. The CDR3 spans 15 residues. CDR1 is SGHAT and CDR2 is FQNNGV in the germline V gene. CDR3 in amino acids: CASSLIAGARYEQYF. The DNA for the CDR3 is TGTGCCAGCAGCTTAATAGCGGGGGCCCGCTACGAGCAGTACTTC.

The chain couples TRBV28 to TRBJ1-4; D call uncertain. The CDR3 loop spans 14 amino acids. V was pared by 7 bases and J by 7 bases, with 16 bases between. Germline V gene sequence: CDR1 MDHEN, CDR2 SYDVKM. The CDR3 sequence is CASTPAGFGEKLFF. Here the CDR3 DNA reads TGTGCCAGCACCCCGGCGGGGTTTGGTGAAAAACTGTTTTTT.

The V and J genes are TRBV6-4 and TRBJ2-1, with a possible D match to TRBD2 (6 bases). V lost 10 bases and J 9 bases, leaving 7 bases between the germline ends. From germline, CDR1 is MRHNA and CDR2 SNTAGT. The CDR3 has 9 amino acids. The CDR3 nucleotides read TGTGCCACGCGGGGTGAGCAGTTCTTC. Its protein product is CATRGEQFF.

The chain employs TRBV30 and TRBJ2-7; D is possibly TRBD1 (5 bases). Trimming took off 3 bases at V and 5 bases at J, with 20 bases between the two ends. CDR1 and CDR2 from the germline V gene are GTSNPN and SVGIG (reference sequence). This CDR3 contains 15 residues. The CDR3 loop is CAWSSPFGAVDEQYF. The DNA of the CDR3 is TGTGCCTGGAGCAGCCCATTTGGGGCTGTCGACGAGCAGTACTTC.

The rearrangement joins TRBV10-1 to TRBJ1-2; D possibly corresponds to TRBD1 (6 bases). Germline assignment: CDR1 WNHNN and CDR2 SYGVQD (reference sequence). With 5 bases removed from V and 1 base from J, the gap between germline ends came to 41 bases. The CDR3 has 24 residues. CDR3 region: CASSWKPQLTGLRRRDDFNYGYTF. In DNA, the CDR3 is TGCGCCAGCAGTTGGAAACCCCAACTAACAGGGCTCCGCCGGAGAGACGATTTTAACTATGGCTACACCTTC.

A note on this clone: The junction departs from the called germline gene at one end, perhaps through a read error. V is TRBV25-1 and J is TRBJ2-6; a possible D gene is TRBD1 (5 bases). CDR3 length equals 13 residues. Germline V CDR1 and CDR2: MGHDK, SYGVNS. The DNA for the CDR3 is TGTGCCAGCAGTTTCTCTGGGGCCAACGGCCTGACTTTC. Translating gives CASSFSGANGLTF.

In its sample, this clone was seen once. The J gene is TRBJ2-1, the V gene TRBV5-5; D not resolved. The V end was cut by 4 bases, the J end by 5 bases, with 16 bases between. The germline CDR1 and CDR2 sequences are SGHKS and YYEKEE (reference sequence). This CDR3 has 15 amino acids. CDR3 sequence: CASSEVTISDNEQFF. For the CDR3, the DNA is TGTGCCAGCAGCGAGGTGACGATTTCAGACAATGAGCAGTTCTTC.

The chain has TRBV19 and TRBJ1-5; D is ambiguous. CDR3 length: 13 residues. The V gene's germline CDR1 is LNHDA and CDR2 SQIVND (reference sequence). The V end lost 3 bases, the J end lost 0 bases, and 3 bases lay between the germline ends. As DNA, the CDR3 is TGTGCCAGTAGTATCAGTAGCAATCAGCCCCAGCATTTT. Translating gives CASSISSNQPQHF. The entire variable domain, with the rest obtained from reference TRBV19 and TRBJ1-5, is as follows: DGGITQSPKYLFRKEGQNVTLSCEQNLNHDAMYWYRQDPGQGLRLIYYSQIVNDFQKGDIAEGYSVSREKKESFPLTVTSAQKNPTAFYLCASSISSNQPQHFGDGTRLSIL.

The chain joins TRBV27 to TRBJ1-1; D is possibly TRBD1 (5 bases). The V gene lost 5 bases and the J gene lost 0 bases, with 16 bases spanning the gap. The CDR3 has 16 amino acids. Germline loops: CDR1 MNHEY, CDR2 SMNVEV (reference sequence). The DNA for the CDR3 is TGTGCCAGCAGTCTAGACAGCGCCGGCATGAACACTGAAGCTTTCTTT. Protein sequence: CASSLDSAGMNTEAFF.

The gene calls are TRBV11-2 and TRBJ1-4; 7 bases map to TRBD1. The V gene's germline CDR1 is SGHAT and CDR2 FQNNGV. V shed 2 bases and J 6 bases; nucleotides not matched to a gene: 6. This CDR3 has 15 residues. CDR3 DNA sequence: TGTGCCAGCAGCTTACAGGGACAGCCGTATGAAAAACTGTTTTTT. Protein product: CASSLQGQPYEKLFF.

The chain is built from TRBV7-2 and TRBJ2-7; the D gene is possibly TRBD2 (5 bases). V was pared by 1 base and J by 4 bases, with 8 bases between. CDR1 is SGHTA and CDR2 is FQGNSA in the germline V gene. CDR3 length: 13 residues. This chain's CDR3 is CASSLEGGYEQYF. The CDR3 DNA sequence: TGTGCCAGCAGCTTAGAAGGCGGGTACGAGCAGTACTTC.

The V call is TRBV28, the J call TRBJ1-4; D uncertain. This CDR3 is 12 amino acids long. The germline CDR1 and CDR2 sequences are MDHEN and SYDVKM. The V end lost 1 base, the J end lost 8 bases, and 5 bases lay between the germline ends. The CDR3 region is CASSLFREKLFF. The DNA for the CDR3 is TGTGCCAGCAGTTTATTTCGGGAAAAACTGTTTTTT.

The V and J genes are TRBV28 and TRBJ1-2, with 9 positions matching TRBD1. The V and J ends lost 10 bases and 3 bases, in that order; junction bases with no gene match: 6. CDR1 is MDHEN, CDR2 SYDVKM, per germline. This CDR3 has 13 amino acids. This chain's CDR3 is CAIQRDRDYGYTF. CDR3 DNA: TGTGCCATTCAACGGGACAGGGACTATGGCTACACCTTC.

This rearrangement joins TRBV11-2 to TRBJ1-2; TRBD1 might be the D (5 bases). The germline V and J ends were trimmed by 1 base and 5 bases, with 17 bases remaining between them. The germline V gene has CDR1 SGHAT and CDR2 FQNNGV. The CDR3 spans 16 residues. This CDR3 reads CASSLATTAGGYGYTF. CDR3 DNA sequence: TGTGCCAGCAGCTTAGCGACGACGGCGGGGGGTTATGGCTACACCTTC.

Remarks on this clone: The sample has other DNA sequences that encode this CDR3 too. V gene TRBV10-2 combines with J gene TRBJ2-5, with a possible D match to TRBD2 (5 bases). This CDR3 spans 14 amino acids. Germline-derived CDR1 and CDR2 are WSHSY and SAAADI. The germline V and J ends were trimmed by 0 bases and 4 bases, with 9 bases remaining between them. The CDR3 loop reads CASSESGGGETQYF. CDR3 sequence (DNA): TGCGCCAGCAGTGAGTCTGGAGGCGGAGAGACCCAGTACTTC.

This clone was counted between two and nine times. The chain joins TRBV6-6 to TRBJ2-7; D may be TRBD1 (6 bases). The CDR3 sequence is 13 residues long. V lost 6 bases and J lost 2, with 11 bases in between. CDR1 is MNHNY, CDR2 SVGAGI, per germline (reference sequence). CDR3 protein: CASSLQGAYEQYF. In DNA form, the CDR3 reads TGTGCCAGCAGCCTACAGGGAGCCTACGAGCAGTACTTC.

This rearrangement joins TRBV6-5 to TRBJ1-1; TRBD1 is a possible D gene (5 bases). This CDR3 is 14 amino acids long. V lost 4 bases and J lost 5, with 14 bases in between. The germline CDR1 and CDR2 sequences are MNHEY and SVGAGI. The CDR3 is CASSLRGEGTEAFF. The CDR3, as DNA: TGTGCCAGCAGTTTACGGGGGGAGGGTACTGAAGCTTTCTTT.

The J gene is TRBJ1-2, the V gene TRBV7-9; TRBD1 is a possible D gene (6 bases). The germline V and J ends were trimmed by 7 bases and 7 bases, with 16 bases remaining between them. The CDR3 is made up of 13 amino acids. Per the germline V gene, CDR1 is SEHNR and CDR2 is FQNEAQ (reference sequence). The CDR3 protein is CASTLAGEGGYTF. Here the CDR3 DNA reads TGTGCCAGCACCCTGGCAGGGGAGGGTGGCTACACCTTC.

This clone has a handful of counts. CDR3 sequence: CASSLGLRGGEQYF. DNA for the CDR3: TGTGCCAGCAGCCTGGGACTTCGGGGGGGCGAGCAGTACTTC. This chain connects TRBV7-6 to TRBJ2-7; 8 positions agree with TRBD2. There are 14 residues in the CDR3. Per germline, CDR1 SGHVS and CDR2 FNYEAQ. With V trimmed by 5 bases and J by 6 bases, 9 bases remained unmatched.